This note documents a single T cell receptor (beta chain) sequence. The antigen remains undetermined. TCRdb re-called the reads with MiXCR, one entry per CDR3 protein. This sample yields approximately 1,000,000 distinct CDR3 sequences, of which approximately 31% are seen a single time; around an eighth belongs to the top ten. This entry belongs to a study of T cell repertoires in cytomegalovirus infection. Study at large: Both CMV infection and a matching HLA type were indicated by public TCR beta signatures.

Study conclusions and caveats: Cumulative frequency of public TCR beta families picked out carriers of CMV plus the relevant HLA.

Germline V lookup: CDR1 SEHNR, CDR2 FQNEAQ (reference sequence). The CDR3 is 15 amino acids. J gave up 4 bases and V 3 bases, and 8 bases lay outside the gene matches. The sample consisted of cultured CD8+ T cells from PBMCs, taken from culture after CMV antigen stimulation. The J gene is TRBJ2-5, the V gene TRBV7-9, with 7 bases identical to TRBD1. This TCR was sampled from a human donor in good health (CMV status not recorded). Some clones in this sample may be carry-over from other donors' samples. As DNA, the CDR3 is TGTGCCAGCAGCTTCGGGGACAGCCGGGGAGAGACCCAGTACTTC. Its translation: CASSFGDSRGETQYF. The full variable domain, with the rest looked up from reference TRBV7-9 and TRBJ2-5, is DTGVSQNPRHKITKRGQNVTFRCDPISEHNRLYWYRQTLGQGPEFLTYFQNEAQLEKSRLLSDRFSAERPKGSFSTLEIQRTEQGDSAMYLCASSFGDSRGETQYFGPGTRLLVL.